The 21 T cell receptor beta chains reported below all come from one sample, sequenced in a study of T-cell memory formation after mild COVID-19. TCRdb independently ran MiXCR on the 5' RACE reads; one entry per CDR3 protein. The sample lists about 440,000 distinct CDR3 sequences, roughly 20% occurring once. Sequencing input: PBMCs or a T cell subset sorted from them (not recorded which). Every receptor here comes from an adult woman who had mild COVID-19 (a few samples of this study predate the infection). Cell type and time point are not known.

This clonotype was detected ten times or more. Here the CDR3 reads CASSFIETWNYGYTF. In DNA form, the CDR3 reads TGTGCCAGCAGCTTTATCGAGACTTGGAACTATGGCTACACCTTC. The gene calls are TRBV7-9 and TRBJ1-2; D not certain. V was trimmed by 3 bases and J by 2 bases, leaving 13 bases between them. This CDR3 region has 15 residues. The germline V gene has CDR1 SEHNR and CDR2 FQNEAQ (reference sequence).

In its sample, this clonotype was seen a few times. CDR3 bases: TGTGCCACCAGTGAGGAGGGGAGCTCCTACGAGCAGTACTTC. Translated, it gives CATSEEGSSYEQYF. The gene calls are TRBV24-1 and TRBJ2-7; TRBD2 might be the D (6 bases). The V and J ends lost 4 bases and 0 bases respectively, with 9 bases between them. Germline CDR1 reads KGHDR; CDR2 reads SFDVKD. The CDR3 runs 14 residues.

The chain carries TRBV29-1 and TRBJ1-1, with D uncertain. CDR1 SQVTM and CDR2 ANQGSEA come from the germline V gene. CDR3 length equals 14 residues. V was pared by 4 bases and J by 0 bases, with 12 bases between. DNA for the CDR3: TGCAGCGTTGGAGATACCGGGATGAACACTGAAGCTTTCTTT. Amino acid sequence: CSVGDTGMNTEAFF.

This clonotype was detected only a few times. The chain joins TRBV27 to TRBJ2-3; D assignment may be TRBD1 or TRBD2 (5 bases each). Trimming removed 5 bases from V and 6 bases from J, with 15 bases in between. CDR1 and CDR2 from the germline V gene are MNHEY and SMNVEV (reference sequence). This CDR3 comprises 14 residues. The CDR3 region is CASSQISGTDTQYF. The CDR3 DNA reads TGTGCCAGCAGTCAGATATCGGGGACCGATACGCAGTATTTT.

This clonotype was counted a few times. This chain connects TRBV24-1 to TRBJ2-1; D ambiguous. The V end was cut by 0 bases, the J end by 9 bases, with 2 bases between. CDR3 length: 11 residues. Germline V gene sequence: CDR1 KGHDR, CDR2 SFDVKD. The CDR3, as DNA: TGTGCCACCAGTGATTTGGGTGAGCAGTTCTTC. Translation: CATSDLGEQFF.

The rearrangement uses TRBV25-1 and TRBJ2-3, with 9 nucleotides matching TRBD1. The V gene end was trimmed by 2 bases and the J gene end by 3 bases; junction bases not matched to a gene: 9. Germline V CDR1 and CDR2: MGHDK, SYGVNS. CDR3 length equals 17 residues. The CDR3 reads CASSESGTGMVTDTQYF. As DNA, the CDR3 is TGTGCCAGCAGTGAAAGTGGGACAGGGATGGTGACAGATACGCAGTATTTT.

The chain has TRBV6-5 and TRBJ1-1; the D is unclear. There are 15 residues in the CDR3. Trimming took 2 bases from V and 1 from J, leaving 11 bases between them. CDR1 MNHEY and CDR2 SVGAGI come from the germline V gene. In DNA form, the CDR3 reads TGTGCCAGCAGTTACCGCCCCTTTGGGAACACTGAAGCTTTCTTT. It translates to CASSYRPFGNTEAFF.

This clonotype has a handful of counts. The chain joins TRBV7-9 to TRBJ2-3; D unclear. Looked up from germline, CDR1 is SEHNR and CDR2 is FQNEAQ (reference sequence). V was shortened by 11 bases and J by 2 bases, with 11 bases between the two germline ends. The CDR3 has 12 amino acids. For the CDR3, the DNA is TGTGCCGGCGTTTTTTCCACAGATACGCAGTATTTT. It is translated as CAGVFSTDTQYF.

This chain joins TRBV5-1 and TRBJ2-3; TRBD2 might be the D (6 bases). The CDR3 runs to 15 residues. In germline, CDR1 is SGHRS, CDR2 YFSETQ. V lost 5 bases, J lost 3 bases, and 16 bases lay in between. Here the CDR3 DNA reads TGCGCCAGCAGATATGGACCCGCGGGGACAGATACGCAGTATTTT. This gives the protein CASRYGPAGTDTQYF.

The table lists this clonotype with a count of one. CDR3 coding DNA: TGTGCCAGCAGCCCCTCCGGACTAGTCTACGAGCAGTACTTC. Its protein is CASSPSGLVYEQYF. The rearrangement uses TRBV3-1 and TRBJ2-7; 7 bases fit TRBD2. Trimming at V came to 4 bases and at J to 3 bases, leaving 6 bases not matched to a gene. This CDR3 has 14 amino acids. Germline CDR1 is LGHDT and CDR2 is YNNKEL (reference sequence).

The sample holds a few counts of this clonotype. The chain recombines TRBV6-5 with TRBJ2-1; D possibly corresponds to TRBD2 (6 bases). V was trimmed by 6 bases and J by 0 bases, leaving 12 bases between them. CDR1 MNHEY and CDR2 SVGAGI come from the germline V gene. This CDR3 comprises 15 residues. The CDR3 sequence is CASRVGSFSYNEQFF. The CDR3 bases are TGTGCCAGCAGGGTCGGGAGCTTCTCCTACAATGAGCAGTTCTTC.

This clonotype was observed once. The chain recombines TRBV7-9 with TRBJ2-5, with TRBD2 matching over 8 bases. This CDR3 is 18 amino acids long. The trim removed 5 bases at V and 1 base at J, leaving 15 bases unmatched. Germline CDR1 reads SEHNR; CDR2 reads FQNEAQ (reference sequence). Here the CDR3 reads CASSPKLRGGHSQETQYF. CDR3 in DNA: TGTGCCAGCAGCCCAAAACTCCGGGGGGGCCACTCCCAAGAGACCCAGTACTTC.

This chain links TRBV5-5 with TRBJ2-4; 7 bases map to TRBD1. The CDR3 contains 15 residues. J lost 5 bases, V lost 5 bases, and 10 bases had no gene match. Germline V gene sequence: CDR1 SGHKS, CDR2 YYEKEE (reference sequence). As DNA, the CDR3 is TGTGCCAGCAGTCATAAAGGGACAGATCAAAACATTCAGTACTTC. Translating gives CASSHKGTDQNIQYF.

This clonotype was seen many times. This sequence joins TRBV25-1 and TRBJ1-1, with D tentatively TRBD1 (5 bases). Per germline, CDR1 MGHDK and CDR2 SYGVNS. This CDR3 has 13 amino acids. Between the trimmed V and J ends, which lost 5 bases and 8 bases, there was a span of 15 bases. CDR3 coding DNA: TGTGCCAGCAGTTCCCCCCCGGGGCAGGAAGCTTTCTTT. It encodes CASSSPPGQEAFF.

The chain combines TRBV7-8 with TRBJ2-3, with 7 bases aligning to TRBD1. This CDR3 has 15 residues. V shed 4 bases and J 7 bases; nucleotides not matched to a gene: 11. The germline gives CDR1 SGHVS, CDR2 FQNEAQ. In DNA, the CDR3 is TGTGCCAGCAGCTCCAACAGGGGACCACAAAATACGCAGTATTTT. This sequence encodes CASSSNRGPQNTQYF. Full variable domain (outside the CDR3, taken from reference TRBV7-8 and TRBJ2-3): GAGVSQSPRYKVAKRGQDVALRCDPISGHVSLFWYQQALGQGPEFLTYFQNEAQLDKSGLPSDRFFAERPEGSVSTLKIQRTQQEDSAVYLCASSSNRGPQNTQYFGPGTRLTVL.

The chain links TRBV7-2 to TRBJ1-2; D ambiguous. The V and J ends lost 5 bases and 2 bases respectively, with 15 bases between them. The length of the CDR3 is 15 residues. Per germline, CDR1 SGHTA and CDR2 FQGNSA. For the CDR3, the DNA is TGTGCCAGCAGCCCTCCAGTAGTTTTAAACTATGGCTACACCTTC. Translated: CASSPPVVLNYGYTF.

This clonotype was observed a handful of times. The CDR3 DNA follows: TGTGCCACCAAGGCTAGCGGGAGGGGCAATGAGCAGTTCTTC. It specifies CATKASGRGNEQFF. The V call is TRBV24-1, the J call TRBJ2-1; TRBD2 aligns across 12 bases. The CDR3 contains 14 residues. Germline V CDR1 and CDR2: KGHDR, SFDVKD. V dropped 8 bases and J dropped 6; count of bases not matched to a gene: 4.

The rearrangement joins TRBV6-6 to TRBJ2-1; TRBD2 agrees at 7 bases. Trimming at V came to 6 bases and at J to 4 bases, leaving 6 bases not matched to a gene. Germline values: CDR1 MNHNY, CDR2 SVGAGI (reference sequence). The CDR3 consists of 14 residues. CDR3 nucleotide sequence: TGTGCCAGCAGAGGAGCGGGGTCGTACAATGAGCAGTTCTTC. Residues: CASRGAGSYNEQFF.

V gene TRBV25-1 combines with J gene TRBJ1-1; D is undetermined. With 1 base removed from V and 3 bases from J, the gap between germline ends came to 9 bases. Germline values: CDR1 MGHDK, CDR2 SYGVNS. The CDR3 is 14 residues long. CDR3 sequence reads: CASSESIRDTEAFF. The CDR3 DNA follows: TGTGCCAGCAGTGAATCTATTCGGGACACTGAAGCTTTCTTT.

The chain couples TRBV12-3 or TRBV12-4 to TRBJ2-1; D is ambiguous. The CDR3 runs 14 residues. V was shortened by 6 bases and J by 0 bases, with 9 bases between the two germline ends. CDR3 in amino acids: CASRKLSSYNEQFF. The CDR3, as DNA: TGTGCCAGCAGGAAGTTGAGCTCCTACAATGAGCAGTTCTTC.

The chain recombines TRBV11-2 with TRBJ1-6; D perhaps matches TRBD1 (5 bases). CDR1 is SGHAT, CDR2 FQNNGV, per germline. V lost 4 bases to trimming and J lost 4 bases, with 17 bases between them. This CDR3 is 17 amino acids long. CDR3 coding DNA: TGTGCCAGCAGCTCCCGCCCCGCTCAGGGATATAATTCACCCCTCCACTTT. It translates to CASSSRPAQGYNSPLHF.